This record looks at one T cell receptor beta chain sequence and its context. These data come from a study of blood T cell repertoires in COVID-19. The CDR3 length is 13 residues. Germline CDR1 is KGHDR and CDR2 is SFDVKD. Germline trimming cut 4 bases from V and 7 bases from J; bases unmatched to any gene: 5. Method: immunoSEQ multiplex PCR; TCRdb's copy keeps in-frame clones and lacks some. The sample comprises 250,000 to 350,000 clones, about 89% of which are singletons, and 12% rests with the top ten. This receptor was identified in a woman aged 55-70 years with acute or convalescent COVID-19. Sequencing was performed on peripheral blood. The V call is TRBV24-1, the J call TRBJ1-1; 7 bases match TRBD1. CDR3 sequence: CATSERTGDEAFF. For the CDR3, the DNA is TGTGCCACCAGTGAACGGACAGGAGATGAAGCTTTCTTT.